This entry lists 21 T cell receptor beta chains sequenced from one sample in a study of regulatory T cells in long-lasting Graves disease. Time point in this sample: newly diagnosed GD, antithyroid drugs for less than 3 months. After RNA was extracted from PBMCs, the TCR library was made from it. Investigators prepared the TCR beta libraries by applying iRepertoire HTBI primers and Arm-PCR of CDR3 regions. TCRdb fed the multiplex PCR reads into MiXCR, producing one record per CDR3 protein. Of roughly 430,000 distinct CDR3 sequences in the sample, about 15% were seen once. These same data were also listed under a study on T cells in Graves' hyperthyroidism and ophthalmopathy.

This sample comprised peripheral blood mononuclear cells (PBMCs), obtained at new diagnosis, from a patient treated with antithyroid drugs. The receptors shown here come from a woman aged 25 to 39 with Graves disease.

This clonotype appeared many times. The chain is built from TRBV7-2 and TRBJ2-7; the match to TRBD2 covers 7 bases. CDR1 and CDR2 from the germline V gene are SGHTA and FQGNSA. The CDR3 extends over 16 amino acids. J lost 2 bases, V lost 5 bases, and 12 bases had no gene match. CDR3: CASSLSWEGRTYEQYF. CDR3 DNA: TGTGCCAGCAGCCTTAGTTGGGAGGGGAGGACCTACGAGCAGTACTTC. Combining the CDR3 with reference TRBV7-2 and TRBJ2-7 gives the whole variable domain GAGVSQSPSNKVTEKGKDVELRCDPISGHTALYWYRQSLGQGLEFLIYFQGNSAPDKSGLPSDRFSAERTGGSVSTLTIQRTQQEDSAVYLCASSLSWEGRTYEQYFGPGTRLTVT.

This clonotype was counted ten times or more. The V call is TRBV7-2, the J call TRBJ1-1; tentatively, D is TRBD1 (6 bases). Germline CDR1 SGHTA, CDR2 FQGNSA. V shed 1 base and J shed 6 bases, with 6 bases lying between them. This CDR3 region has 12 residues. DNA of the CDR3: TGTGCCAGCAGCTTAGAGGGGGCTGAAGCTTTCTTT. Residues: CASSLEGAEAFF.

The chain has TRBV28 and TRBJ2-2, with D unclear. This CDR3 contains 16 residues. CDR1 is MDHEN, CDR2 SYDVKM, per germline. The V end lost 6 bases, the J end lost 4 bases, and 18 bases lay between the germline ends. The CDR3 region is CASSPFVGKVTGELFF. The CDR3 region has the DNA TGTGCCAGCAGCCCCTTCGTGGGTAAGGTCACCGGGGAGCTGTTTTTT.

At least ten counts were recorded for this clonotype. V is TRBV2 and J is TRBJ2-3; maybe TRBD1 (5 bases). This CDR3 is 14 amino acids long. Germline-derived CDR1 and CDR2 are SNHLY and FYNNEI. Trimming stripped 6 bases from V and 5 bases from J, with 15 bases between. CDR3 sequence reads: CASSHADTEDTQYF. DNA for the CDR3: TGTGCCAGCAGCCATGCGGACACAGAAGATACGCAGTATTTT.

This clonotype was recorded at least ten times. The CDR3 reads CASSTGGGNTIYF. As DNA, the CDR3 is TGTGCCAGCAGTACTGGGGGAGGAAACACCATATATTTT. The chain carries TRBV6-1 and TRBJ1-3; perhaps TRBD1 as D (5 bases). CDR3 length: 13 residues. The germline V gene encodes CDR1 MNHNS and CDR2 SASEGT. V lost 5 bases, J lost 4 bases, and 9 bases lay in between.

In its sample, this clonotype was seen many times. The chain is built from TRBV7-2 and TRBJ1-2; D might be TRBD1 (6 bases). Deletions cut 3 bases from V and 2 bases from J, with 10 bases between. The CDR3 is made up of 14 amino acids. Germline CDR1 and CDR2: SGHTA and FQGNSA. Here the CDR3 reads CASSLQTGNYGYTF. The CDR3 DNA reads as TGTGCCAGCAGCTTGCAGACAGGCAACTATGGCTACACCTTC.

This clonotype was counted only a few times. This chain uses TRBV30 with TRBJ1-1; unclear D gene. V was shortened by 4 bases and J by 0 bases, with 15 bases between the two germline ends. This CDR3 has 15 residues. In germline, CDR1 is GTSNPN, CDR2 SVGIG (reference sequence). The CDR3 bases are TGTGCCTGGACTTTTTTAGGCAGTCTGAACACTGAAGCTTTCTTT. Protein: CAWTFLGSLNTEAFF. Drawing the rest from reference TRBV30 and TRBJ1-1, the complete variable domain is SQTIHQWPATLVQPVGSPLSLECTVEGTSNPNLYWYRQAAGRGLQLLFYSVGIGQISSEVPQNLSASRPQDRQFILSSKKLLLSDSGFYLCAWTFLGSLNTEAFFGQGTRLTVV.

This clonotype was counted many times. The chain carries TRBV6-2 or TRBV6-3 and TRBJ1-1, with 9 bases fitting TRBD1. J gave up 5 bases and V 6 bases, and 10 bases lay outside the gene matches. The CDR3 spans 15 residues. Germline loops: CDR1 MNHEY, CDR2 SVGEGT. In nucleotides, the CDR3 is TGTGCCAGCAGACCCGGGGGACAGGGTACGACTGAAGCTTTCTTT. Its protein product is CASRPGGQGTTEAFF.

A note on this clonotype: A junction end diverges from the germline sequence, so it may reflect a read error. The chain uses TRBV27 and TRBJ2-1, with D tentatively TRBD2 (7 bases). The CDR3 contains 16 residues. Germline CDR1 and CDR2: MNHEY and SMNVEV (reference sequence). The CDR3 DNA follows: TGTGCCGGCAGTTTTACGGGGGGCCTGAAAAAAAATGAGCAGTTCTTC. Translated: CAGSFTGGLKKNEQFF.

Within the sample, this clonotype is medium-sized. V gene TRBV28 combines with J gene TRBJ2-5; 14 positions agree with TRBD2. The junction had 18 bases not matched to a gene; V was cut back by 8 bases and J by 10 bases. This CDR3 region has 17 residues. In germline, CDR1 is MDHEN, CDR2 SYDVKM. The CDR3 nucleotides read TGTGCCAGCCGCTCGGGACTAGCGGGAGACGGGGGGGTGAGCCAGTACTTC. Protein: CASRSGLAGDGGVSQYF. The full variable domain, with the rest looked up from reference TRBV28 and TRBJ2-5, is DVKVTQSSRYLVKRTGEKVFLECVQDMDHENMFWYRQDPGLGLRLIYFSYDVKMKEKGDIPEGYSVSREKKERFSLILESASTNQTSMYLCASRSGLAGDGGVSQYFGPGTRLLVL.

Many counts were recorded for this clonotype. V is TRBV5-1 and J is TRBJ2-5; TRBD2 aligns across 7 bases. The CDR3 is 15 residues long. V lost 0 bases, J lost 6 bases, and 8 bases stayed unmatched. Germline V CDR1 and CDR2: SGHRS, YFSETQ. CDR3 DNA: TGCGCCAGCAGCTTGGAACTCGCGGGAGTCCAGACCCAGTACTTC. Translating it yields CASSLELAGVQTQYF.

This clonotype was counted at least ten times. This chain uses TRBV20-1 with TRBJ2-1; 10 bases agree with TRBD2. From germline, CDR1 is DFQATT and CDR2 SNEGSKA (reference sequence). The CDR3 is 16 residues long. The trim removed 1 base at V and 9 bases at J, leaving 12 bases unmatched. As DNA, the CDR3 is TGCAGTGCTAGAGGCCATAGCGGGAGGTCCCTCGGTGAGCAGTTCTTC. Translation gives CSARGHSGRSLGEQFF.

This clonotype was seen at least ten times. The CDR3 spells CSARGLAGYEQYF. The CDR3, as DNA: TGCAGTGCTAGGGGACTAGCGGGGTACGAGCAGTACTTC. The genes are TRBV20-1 and TRBJ2-7; 13 positions agree with TRBD2. The germline V gene has CDR1 DFQATT and CDR2 SNEGSKA (reference sequence). The CDR3 contains 13 residues. Losses at the gene ends were 3 bases for V and 4 bases for J; bases not matched to a gene: 0.

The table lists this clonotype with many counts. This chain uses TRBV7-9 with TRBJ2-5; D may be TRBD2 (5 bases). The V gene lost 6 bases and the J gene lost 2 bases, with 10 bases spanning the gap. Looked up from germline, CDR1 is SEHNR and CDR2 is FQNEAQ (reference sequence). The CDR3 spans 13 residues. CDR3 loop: CASSQAVQETQYF. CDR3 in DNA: TGTGCCAGCAGTCAAGCGGTGCAAGAGACCCAGTACTTC.

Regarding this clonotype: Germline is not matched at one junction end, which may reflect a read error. CDR3 sequence (DNA): TGTACCACCACAGCGACAGCGCACTCTGGAAACACCATATATTTT. Encoded protein: CTTTATAHSGNTIYF. V and J are TRBV15 and TRBJ1-3; tentative D call: TRBD1 (5 bases). Germline V CDR1 and CDR2: LNHNV, YYDKDF (reference sequence). The CDR3 totals 15 residues.

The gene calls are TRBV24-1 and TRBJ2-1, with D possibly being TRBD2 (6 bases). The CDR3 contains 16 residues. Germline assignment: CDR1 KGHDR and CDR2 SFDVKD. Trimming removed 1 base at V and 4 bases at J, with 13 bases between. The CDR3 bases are TGTGCCACCAGTGATTTCCCGGGAGCCGTTTACAATGAGCAGTTCTTC. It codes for CATSDFPGAVYNEQFF.

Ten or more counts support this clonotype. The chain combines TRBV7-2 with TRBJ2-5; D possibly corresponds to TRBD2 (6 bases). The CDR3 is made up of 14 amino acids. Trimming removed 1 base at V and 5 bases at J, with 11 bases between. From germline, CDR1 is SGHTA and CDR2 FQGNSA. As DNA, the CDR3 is TGTGCCAGCAGCTTAGGGGGGGTCGGCGAGACCCAGTACTTC. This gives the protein CASSLGGVGETQYF.

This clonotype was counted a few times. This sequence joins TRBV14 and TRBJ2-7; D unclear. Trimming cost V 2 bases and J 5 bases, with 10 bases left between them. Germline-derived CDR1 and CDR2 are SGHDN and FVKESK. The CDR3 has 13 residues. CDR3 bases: TGTGCCAGCAGCCAAAAATCAGTCCACGAGCAGTACTTC. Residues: CASSQKSVHEQYF.

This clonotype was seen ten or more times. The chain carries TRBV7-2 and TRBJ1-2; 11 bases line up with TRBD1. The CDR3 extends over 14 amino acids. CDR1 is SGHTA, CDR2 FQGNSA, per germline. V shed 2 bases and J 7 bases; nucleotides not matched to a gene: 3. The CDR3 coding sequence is TGTGCCAGCAGCTTAAGTGGGACAGGGGGTGGCTACACCTTC. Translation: CASSLSGTGGGYTF.

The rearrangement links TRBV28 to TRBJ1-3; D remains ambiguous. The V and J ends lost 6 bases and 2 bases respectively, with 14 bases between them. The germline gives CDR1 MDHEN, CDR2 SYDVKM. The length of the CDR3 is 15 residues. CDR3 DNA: TGTGCCAGCAGCCAAGATGCCTTTGCTGGAAACACCATATATTTT. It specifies CASSQDAFAGNTIYF.

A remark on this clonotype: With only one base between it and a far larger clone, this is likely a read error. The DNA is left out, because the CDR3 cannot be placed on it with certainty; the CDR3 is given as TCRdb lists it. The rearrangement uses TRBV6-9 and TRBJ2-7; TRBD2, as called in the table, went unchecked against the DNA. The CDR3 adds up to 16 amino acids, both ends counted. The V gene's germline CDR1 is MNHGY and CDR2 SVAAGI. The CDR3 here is CASSYWASGSVNEQCF.